This T cell receptor (beta chain) stems from a study of blood T cell repertoires in COVID-19. On the study more broadly: The United States, Italy and Spain provided the acute and convalescent COVID-19 samples. In each case, the material was cDNA or gDNA derived from T cells, B-cell-depleted T cells, or PBMCs.

This clone was recorded once. Between the trimmed V and J ends, which lost 3 bases and 4 bases, there was a span of 18 bases. The CDR3 totals 16 residues. Germline V gene sequence: CDR1 SGHNT, CDR2 YYREEE (reference sequence). In the authors' methods: Estimation of nucleated cell counts was performed using reference gene primer amplification. Method: immunoSEQ multiplex PCR; TCRdb's copy keeps in-frame clones and lacks some. That table supplies the V and J calls and clone size; D and trimming were determined from the DNA. The sample contains over 150,000 clones, approximately 81% of which appear only once.

Sequenced: peripheral blood. The chain carries TRBV5-4 and TRBJ2-3, with D perhaps TRBD1 (6 bases). This sequence originates from a man in his forties with acute or convalescent COVID-19. This CDR3 is CASSYSRGEVADTQYF. The CDR3 bases are TGTGCCAGCAGCTATTCCAGGGGAGAGGTCGCAGATACGCAGTATTTT.